Each of the 6 T cell receptor beta chains below was sequenced from the same sample in a study of response to subunit inactivated influenza vaccine. TCRdb re-derived calls from the RT-PCR reads in MiXCR, one entry per CDR3 protein. The top ten clones hold 7.5% to 8% of a sample with hundreds of thousands of distinct CDR3 sequences, less than 15% of them seen once. Here the sequenced sample was PBMCs from blood, taken 14 to 15 days before vaccination. These receptors came from a man aged 45-65 years who received an inactivated influenza vaccine.

The chain carries TRBV5-1 and TRBJ1-3; D is ambiguous. This CDR3 spans 14 amino acids. Germline lookup yields CDR1 SGHRS and CDR2 YFSETQ. Trimming removed 4 bases at V and 4 bases at J, with 12 bases between. The CDR3 sequence is CASSPGPQGNTIYF. CDR3 DNA: TGCGCCAGCAGCCCCGGCCCCCAAGGAAACACCATATATTTT.

This clonotype was observed many times. The V gene is TRBV12-3 or TRBV12-4, the J gene TRBJ1-2; tentative D call: TRBD1 (5 bases). With 3 bases removed from V and 5 bases from J, the gap between germline ends came to 10 bases. The CDR3 has 13 amino acids. The CDR3 DNA reads TGTGCCAGCAGTTTGGGGCTAGGGTATGGCTACACCTTC. Its translation is CASSLGLGYGYTF.

This clonotype was observed a few times. The chain recombines TRBV20-1 with TRBJ2-1; the match to TRBD2 covers 10 bases. Germline CDR1 reads DFQATT; CDR2 reads SNEGSKA (reference sequence). V lost 3 bases to trimming and J lost 1 base; unmatched junction nucleotides: 6. This CDR3 has 16 residues. The CDR3 coding sequence is TGCAGTGCTAGGTGGCTAGCGGGAGTTTCCTACAATGAGCAGTTCTTC. Amino acids: CSARWLAGVSYNEQFF.

A few counts support this clonotype. The rearrangement uses TRBV7-2 and TRBJ1-5, with D maybe TRBD1 (6 bases). V was shortened by 1 base and J by 6 bases, with 10 bases between the two germline ends. CDR3 length: 14 residues. Germline V CDR1 and CDR2: SGHTA, FQGNSA. CDR3 region: CASSLGGAVQPQHF. CDR3 bases: TGTGCCAGCAGCTTAGGGGGGGCGGTTCAGCCCCAGCATTTT. The variable domain in full, with the rest retrieved from reference TRBV7-2 and TRBJ1-5, is GAGVSQSPSNKVTEKGKDVELRCDPISGHTALYWYRQSLGQGLEFLIYFQGNSAPDKSGLPSDRFSAERTGGSVSTLTIQRTQQEDSAVYLCASSLGGAVQPQHFGDGTRLSIL.

This clonotype has only a few counts. The chain carries TRBV6-2 or TRBV6-3 and TRBJ2-7, with TRBD1 matching 10 bases. The CDR3 extends over 18 amino acids. From germline, CDR1 is MNHEY and CDR2 SVGEGT. The V segment lost 5 bases and the J segment 2 bases; nucleotides outside the gene matches: 15. The CDR3 protein is CASSRSTRTGGPTYEQYF. The CDR3 DNA is TGTGCCAGCAGTCGCTCAACCAGGACAGGGGGACCGACCTACGAGCAGTACTTC.

The chain links TRBV10-3 to TRBJ2-3; TRBD1 agrees at 7 bases. The V gene's germline CDR1 is ENHRY and CDR2 SYGVKD. V lost 10 bases, J lost 3 bases, and 16 bases stayed unmatched. This CDR3 region has 16 residues. The CDR3 protein is CANPTTGRKRTDTQYF. The DNA for the CDR3 is TGTGCCAATCCCACGACAGGGCGCAAGAGGACAGATACGCAGTATTTT.